The present entry profiles one TCR beta chain with its context. The germline V gene has CDR1 LNHNV and CDR2 YYDKDF (reference sequence). V shed 4 bases and J 5 bases; nucleotides not matched to a gene: 15. This CDR3 has 20 residues. The data belong to a study of blood T cell repertoires in COVID-19. Study summary: The samples span acute and convalescent COVID-19 from the United States, Italy and Spain.

Repertoires were generated with immunoSEQ multiplex PCR, while TCRdb's copy carries only in-frame clones and drops some. The profile shows about 350,000 clones, 70% to 90% of them singletons. Seattle's cohort entered during active infection and was followed longitudinally. The chain employs TRBV15 and TRBJ2-3, with 16 positions matching TRBD2. The origin of this receptor is a woman aged 55-70 years with COVID-19, enrolled during active disease. Sequencing was done on a sample of peripheral blood. CDR3 DNA: TGTGCCACCAGCAAAACCTCCAAGGGACTAGCGGGGGGGCTAAGAGATACGCAGTATTTT. Encoded protein: CATSKTSKGLAGGLRDTQYF.